These 11 T cell receptor beta chains originate from one sample sequenced in a study of blood T cell repertoires in COVID-19. Profiled with immunoSEQ multiplex PCR; TCRdb holds only in-frame clones, not every one. Of approximately 59,000 clones in the sample, about 81% were seen once. The sequencing sample was made of peripheral blood. All receptors come from an elderly man with acute or convalescent COVID-19.

The V call is TRBV24-1, the J call TRBJ1-2; D is unclear. The germline V gene has CDR1 KGHDR and CDR2 SFDVKD. Trimming took 5 bases from V and 7 from J, leaving 13 bases between them. This CDR3 comprises 13 residues. The CDR3 coding sequence is TGTGCCACCAGTGTGGCCGCAGATACTGGCTACACCTTC. Protein sequence: CATSVAADTGYTF.

The chain has TRBV7-9 and TRBJ1-1; D is uncertain. This CDR3 comprises 13 residues. The germline V gene encodes CDR1 SEHNR and CDR2 FQNEAQ (reference sequence). Trimming removed 4 bases from V and 8 bases from J, with 14 bases in between. CDR3 bases: TGTGCCAGCAGCTCCACCCCCCGGGGAGAAGCTTTCTTT. Translation gives CASSSTPRGEAFF.

The chain combines TRBV7-3 with TRBJ2-7; D not certain. CDR3 length: 13 residues. Trimming left V 3 bases short and J 3 bases short, with 9 bases between. Germline V CDR1 and CDR2: SGHTA, FQGTGA. CDR3 protein: CASSLSSDYEQYF. In DNA form, the CDR3 reads TGTGCCAGCAGCTTGAGCAGCGACTACGAGCAGTACTTC.

The chain recombines TRBV13 with TRBJ2-3, with a possible D match to TRBD1 (6 bases). CDR1 and CDR2 (germline): PRHDT, FYEKMQ (reference sequence). The CDR3 length is 15 residues. Trimming removed 7 bases at V and 2 bases at J, with 16 bases between. CDR3 residues: CASTPRTDFTDTQYF. DNA of the CDR3: TGTGCCAGCACCCCACGGACAGACTTCACAGATACGCAGTATTTT.

The chain uses TRBV9 and TRBJ2-3, with D perhaps matching TRBD2 (6 bases). The V end lost 3 bases, the J end lost 0 bases, and 14 bases lay between the germline ends. Germline V gene lookup returns CDR1 SGDLS and CDR2 YYNGEE. The CDR3 totals 16 residues. CDR3 DNA sequence: TGTGCCAGCAGCGCCGCCGGGACTGTTAGCACAGATACGCAGTATTTT. It yields the protein CASSAAGTVSTDTQYF.

The chain carries TRBV19 and TRBJ2-1; 7 bases map to TRBD1. The CDR3 runs 15 residues. From germline, CDR1 is LNHDA and CDR2 SQIVND (reference sequence). The ends lost 7 bases at V and 2 bases at J; junction bases unmatched: 8. CDR3 DNA: TGTGCCAGTAACTTCAGGGGACAGACCTACAATGAGCAGTTCTTC. Amino acid sequence: CASNFRGQTYNEQFF.

CDR3 in amino acids: CASSGSGYQETQYF. The CDR3 DNA reads as TGTGCCAGTAGCGGGTCCGGGTACCAAGAGACCCAGTACTTC. The chain couples TRBV19 to TRBJ2-5; D uncertain. CDR1 is LNHDA, CDR2 SQIVND, per germline (reference sequence). The V and J ends lost 6 bases and 0 bases respectively, with 11 bases between them. This CDR3 comprises 14 residues.

The V call is TRBV10-3, the J call TRBJ2-2; a possible D gene is TRBD2 (6 bases). Trimming cost V 0 bases and J 5 bases, with 10 bases left between them. From germline, CDR1 is ENHRY and CDR2 SYGVKD. CDR3 length: 15 amino acids. CDR3 DNA sequence: TGTGCCATCAGTGAGTCGGGGACTCTAACCGGGGAGCTGTTTTTT. Encoded protein: CAISESGTLTGELFF.

This clone was found once. This CDR3 is CASLPTENTGELFF. CDR3 DNA: TGTGCCAGCTTGCCGACAGAGAACACCGGGGAGCTGTTTTTT. This chain connects TRBV2 to TRBJ2-2; a possible D gene is TRBD1 (5 bases). Between the trimmed V and J ends, which lost 8 bases and 1 base, there was a span of 11 bases. CDR1 and CDR2 from the germline V gene are SNHLY and FYNNEI. The length of the CDR3 is 14 residues. Combining the CDR3 with reference TRBV2 and TRBJ2-2 gives the whole variable domain EPEVTQTPSHQVTQMGQEVILRCVPISNHLYFYWYRQILGQKVEFLVSFYNNEISEKSEIFDDQFSVERPDGSNFTLKIRSTKLEDSAMYFCASLPTENTGELFFGEGSRLTVL.

The chain combines TRBV2 with TRBJ2-4, with 8 positions matching TRBD1. V trimming: 6 bases; J trimming: 6 bases; junction bases outside the gene matches: 7. The CDR3 runs 14 residues. Per the germline V gene, CDR1 is SNHLY and CDR2 is FYNNEI. CDR3 nucleotides: TGTGCCAGCAGCGGACAGGGAGTACTAAACATTCAGTACTTC. It yields the protein CASSGQGVLNIQYF.

The V call is TRBV28, the J call TRBJ1-1, with 10 bases that match TRBD1. Losses at the gene ends were 2 bases for V and 1 base for J; bases not matched to a gene: 13. Germline CDR1 and CDR2: MDHEN and SYDVKM. There are 19 residues in the CDR3. CDR3 loop: CASSLKLGQGGMTNTEAFF. The CDR3 region has the DNA TGTGCCAGCAGTTTAAAACTTGGACAGGGGGGAATGACGAACACTGAAGCTTTCTTT.